Each of the 14 T cell receptor beta chains below was sequenced from the same sample in a study of T cell repertoires in cytomegalovirus infection. No antigens are known for them. TCRdb processed the reads anew with MiXCR; each CDR3 protein has one entry. The sample lists roughly 170,000 distinct CDR3 sequences, about 22% seen once, with 25% in the top ten. Sequences were derived from CD8+ T cells from cultured PBMCs, sampled from culture after CMV antigen stimulation. These receptors were obtained from a human donor in good health (CMV status not recorded). Some clones in this sample may be carry-over from other donors' samples.

Remarks on this clonotype: One end of the junction is discordant with germline, which a read error may explain. The J gene is TRBJ1-1, the V gene TRBV12-3 or TRBV12-4; the match to TRBD1 covers 8 bases. The CDR3 totals 13 residues. CDR3 DNA: TGTGCCAGCAGTTTCCGGACAGGGCGTGAAGCGTTCTTT. Its translation: CASSFRTGREAFF.

The chain has TRBV7-2 and TRBJ2-1; 7 nucleotides agree with TRBD1. With V trimmed by 10 bases and J by 8 bases, 20 bases remained unmatched. The CDR3 consists of 16 residues. The V gene's germline CDR1 is SGHTA and CDR2 FQGNSA. The DNA of the CDR3 is TGTGCCAACACGTATCGACAGGGACGGTTGGATGATGAGCAGTTCTTC. As protein: CANTYRQGRLDDEQFF.

The rearrangement joins TRBV4-3 to TRBJ2-4; D uncertain. Deletions cut 0 bases from V and 8 bases from J, with 2 bases between. CDR1 is LGHNA, CDR2 YSLEER, per germline. The CDR3 has 11 amino acids. This CDR3 is CASSQEYIQYF. DNA for the CDR3: TGCGCCAGCAGCCAAGAGTACATTCAGTACTTC.

This chain uses TRBV7-2 with TRBJ2-7; either TRBD1 or TRBD2 may supply D (5 bases each). This CDR3 contains 14 residues. Trimming stripped 3 bases from V and 2 bases from J, with 11 bases between. Germline V lookup: CDR1 SGHTA, CDR2 FQGNSA. Written as DNA, the CDR3 is TGTGCCAGCAGCTTTCGGGACGGAGCCTACGAGCAGTACTTC. Its translation: CASSFRDGAYEQYF.

This clonotype came up a few times. The chain couples TRBV6-5 to TRBJ2-3; D is undetermined. The CDR3 totals 18 residues. The V and J ends lost 4 bases and 2 bases respectively, with 22 bases between them. The germline gives CDR1 MNHEY, CDR2 SVGAGI. The CDR3, as DNA: TGTGCCAGCAGTTCGAGTTCATCTCAGATTCTAAACACAGATACGCAGTATTTT. Its translation is CASSSSSSQILNTDTQYF.

The chain links TRBV7-9 to TRBJ2-1; perhaps TRBD2 as D (7 bases). This CDR3 region has 14 residues. V lost 3 bases to trimming and J lost 5 bases, with 11 bases between them. Per the germline V gene, CDR1 is SEHNR and CDR2 is FQNEAQ (reference sequence). The CDR3 spells CASSFRGGHNEQFF. The DNA of the CDR3 is TGTGCCAGCAGCTTTAGGGGGGGCCACAATGAGCAGTTCTTC.

This clonotype has a handful of counts. The chain combines TRBV7-9 with TRBJ1-2; weak D call: TRBD1 (5 bases). The germline gives CDR1 SEHNR, CDR2 FQNEAQ (reference sequence). This CDR3 has 14 amino acids. Trimming pared 1 base from V and 4 bases from J, leaving 10 bases between. As DNA, the CDR3 is TGTGCCAGCAGCTTAGTGGGAACAGGCTATGGCTACACCTTC. It translates to CASSLVGTGYGYTF.

The chain is built from TRBV15 and TRBJ1-4; D perhaps matches TRBD1 (6 bases). There are 15 residues in the CDR3. CDR1 and CDR2 (germline): LNHNV, YYDKDF (reference sequence). Trimming removed 0 bases at V and 5 bases at J, with 10 bases between. CDR3 region: CATSREGGSNEKLFF. CDR3 coding DNA: TGTGCCACCAGCAGAGAGGGGGGCTCGAATGAAAAACTGTTTTTT.

The chain joins TRBV7-6 to TRBJ2-5; D is unresolved. CDR1 SGHVS and CDR2 FNYEAQ come from the germline V gene. The length of the CDR3 is 16 residues. The V end lost 7 bases, the J end lost 4 bases, and 22 bases lay between the germline ends. CDR3 sequence: CASIGSGVGHPETQYF. The CDR3 DNA is TGTGCCAGCATCGGAAGTGGGGTGGGTCACCCAGAGACCCAGTACTTC.

This clonotype was detected only a few times. The rearrangement joins TRBV7-2 to TRBJ2-3; 9 positions match TRBD1. J was trimmed by 0 bases and V by 5 bases; bases with no gene match: 3. This CDR3 region has 15 residues. Germline lookup yields CDR1 SGHTA and CDR2 FQGNSA. CDR3 sequence: CASSLTGGSTDTQYF. The DNA for the CDR3 is TGTGCCAGCAGCCTGACAGGGGGGAGCACAGATACGCAGTATTTT.

This chain connects TRBV7-2 to TRBJ1-1; 11 bases are shared with TRBD1. The CDR3 sequence is 16 residues long. V trimming: 4 bases; J trimming: 0 bases; junction bases outside the gene matches: 4. Germline V lookup: CDR1 SGHTA, CDR2 FQGNSA. For the CDR3, the DNA is TGTGCCAGCAGCTCCCCGGGACAGGGGGTGAACACTGAAGCTTTCTTT. It yields the protein CASSSPGQGVNTEAFF.

The chain combines TRBV25-1 with TRBJ1-2, with D possibly matching TRBD1 (6 bases). V lost 6 bases and J 6 bases, leaving 23 bases between the germline ends. Germline assignment: CDR1 MGHDK and CDR2 SYGVNS. CDR3 length: 16 amino acids. The CDR3 DNA follows: TGTGCCAGCAGCAAAATACAGGGAAGGCGGGTCCATGGCTACACCTTC. This encodes CASSKIQGRRVHGYTF.

This clonotype was counted a few times. The rearrangement joins TRBV28 to TRBJ1-2, with 8 bases identical to TRBD1. The V segment lost 5 bases and the J segment 0 bases; nucleotides outside the gene matches: 5. The germline gives CDR1 MDHEN, CDR2 SYDVKM. The CDR3 extends over 15 amino acids. In DNA, the CDR3 is TGTGCCAGCAGTCTACTGACAGGGGCTAACTATGGCTACACCTTC. It encodes CASSLLTGANYGYTF.

This clonotype was picked up a small number of times. J is TRBJ1-2 and V is TRBV20-1; D is ambiguous. Germline lookup yields CDR1 DFQATT and CDR2 SNEGSKA (reference sequence). V lost 0 bases to trimming and J lost 7 bases, with 15 bases between them. There are 14 residues in the CDR3. The CDR3 nucleotides are TGCAGTGCTAGAGATTTGGGAGAAGTGGTTGGCTACACCTTC. Protein: CSARDLGEVVGYTF.